Detailed here is one TCR beta chain. Its antigen is currently unknown. Version v3.0 of the immunoSEQ assay was performed at survey level. Profiled with immunoSEQ multiplex PCR; TCRdb holds only in-frame clones, not every one. The sample holds approximately 17,000 clones, over 75% seen once. CDR1 is SQVTM, CDR2 ANQGSEA, per germline. There are 14 residues in the CDR3. With 1 base removed from V and 0 bases from J, the gap between germline ends came to 9 bases. This specimen belongs to a study of long-term antiretroviral therapy in people with HIV. The study, taken as a whole, reports: All time points showed a repertoire dominated by clones expanded before ART.

Two or more post-ART PBMC samples, plus at least one pre-ART sample, were available for each donor. Samples held roughly 1-11 million cryopreserved PBMC, and DNA extraction followed. The chain links TRBV29-1 to TRBJ1-2; D unresolved. Sequencing was performed on unsorted PBMCs, taken approximately 1.3 years before starting antiretroviral therapy. The receptor was isolated from a man aged 25-45 years with HIV. CDR3 nucleotides: TGCAGCGTTGAAGTAAGGTCTTCTAACTATGGCTACACCTTC. It is translated as CSVEVRSSNYGYTF.